One sample yielded the 15 T cell receptor beta chains listed below, sequenced in a study of T-cell memory formation after mild COVID-19. From the 5' RACE reads, TCRdb called clonotypes with MiXCR, one entry per CDR3 protein. Counted here are fewer than 650,000 distinct CDR3 sequences, about a fifth occurring once; the ten biggest clones make up approximately 8%. Material for sequencing was PBMCs or a T cell subset sorted from them (not recorded which). The source is an adult woman who had mild COVID-19 (a few samples of this study predate the infection). Cell type and time point are not known.

This clonotype was counted a few times. The chain uses TRBV10-3 and TRBJ2-5; 12 positions match TRBD2. With V trimmed by 4 bases and J by 1 base, 4 bases remained unmatched. The CDR3 covers 16 residues. CDR1 ENHRY and CDR2 SYGVKD come from the germline V gene. The DNA of the CDR3 is TGTGCCATCAGTGGACTGACTAGCGGGGGCCAAGAGACCCAGTACTTC. Its translation: CAISGLTSGGQETQYF.

Only a few counts were recorded for this clonotype. The chain couples TRBV11-2 to TRBJ1-6; weak D call: TRBD1 (5 bases). Germline V CDR1 and CDR2: SGHAT, FQNNGV. V lost 1 base, J lost 7 bases, and 17 bases lay in between. This CDR3 has 17 residues. CDR3 nucleotide sequence: TGTGCCAGCAGCTTAGGGTCGGCAGGGAAGAGGAATTCACCCCTCCACTTT. Translated: CASSLGSAGKRNSPLHF.

This clonotype was seen more than once but under ten times. This rearrangement joins TRBV20-1 to TRBJ1-2; D is possibly TRBD1 (5 bases). Germline lookup yields CDR1 DFQATT and CDR2 SNEGSKA (reference sequence). The CDR3 loop spans 13 amino acids. V was shortened by 1 base and J by 4 bases, with 10 bases between the two germline ends. CDR3 protein: CSARGQGLYGYTF. The CDR3 DNA reads TGCAGTGCTAGAGGGCAGGGCCTCTATGGCTACACCTTC.

This sequence joins TRBV6-6 and TRBJ1-4; perhaps TRBD1 as D (6 bases). The germline CDR1 and CDR2 sequences are MNHNY and SVGAGI (reference sequence). The CDR3 sequence is 14 residues long. The ends were cut back, 8 bases at V and 6 bases at J, with 16 bases in the middle. DNA of the CDR3: TGTGCCAGCCTTAGGGGGGGGATGGATGAAAAACTGTTTTTT. This encodes CASLRGGMDEKLFF.

This chain joins TRBV15 and TRBJ1-1, with D tentatively TRBD1 (6 bases). Germline V gives CDR1 LNHNV, CDR2 YYDKDF (reference sequence). The V gene lost 0 bases and the J gene lost 6 bases, with 14 bases spanning the gap. The CDR3 loop spans 15 amino acids. The CDR3 DNA sequence: TGTGCCACCAGCAGAGATCCCGGGGGCGGCGCTGAAGCTTTCTTT. It encodes CATSRDPGGGAEAFF.

The chain recombines TRBV15 with TRBJ2-3; perhaps TRBD1 as D (6 bases). The CDR3 consists of 13 residues. Between the trimmed V and J ends, which lost 7 bases and 5 bases, there was a span of 13 bases. The germline CDR1 and CDR2 sequences are LNHNV and YYDKDF (reference sequence). The CDR3 region has the DNA TGTGCCACCATCCACAGGGAAAAAGATACGCAGTATTTT. It codes for CATIHREKDTQYF.

This clonotype was seen more than once but under ten times. V and J are TRBV6-2 or TRBV6-3 and TRBJ2-7; D remains ambiguous. Germline CDR1 is MNHEY and CDR2 is SVGEGT. V dropped 5 bases and J dropped 12 bases, with 20 bases sitting between them. This CDR3 region has 13 residues. CDR3 nucleotide sequence: TGTGCCAGCAGTCAAGGACCAGGACGTTCCGGGTACTTC. Amino acid sequence: CASSQGPGRSGYF.

This clonotype has a handful of counts. The chain couples TRBV4-1 to TRBJ1-1, with 7 nucleotides matching TRBD1. J lost 10 bases, V lost 0 bases, and 8 bases had no gene match. CDR1 is MGHRA, CDR2 YSYEKL, per germline. This CDR3 region has 14 residues. CDR3: CASSQDPRQGRAFF. Here the CDR3 DNA reads TGCGCCAGCAGCCAAGATCCTAGACAGGGTCGAGCTTTCTTT.

This clonotype was counted between two and nine times. The chain joins TRBV6-5 to TRBJ1-4; the D gene is possibly TRBD1 (5 bases). The CDR3 consists of 14 residues. V was clipped by 6 bases and J by 10 bases, with 18 bases between them. Germline CDR1 reads MNHEY; CDR2 reads SVGAGI. CDR3 region: CASSPAQRRGKLFF. Here the CDR3 DNA reads TGTGCCAGCAGCCCGGCCCAAAGGAGGGGAAAACTGTTTTTT.

In its sample, this clonotype was seen a few times. CDR3 in DNA: TGTGCCAGCAGCTTGGACCCGCTCGCGAACACTGAAGCTTTCTTT. Encoded protein: CASSLDPLANTEAFF. This rearrangement joins TRBV5-5 to TRBJ1-1; D remains ambiguous. From germline, CDR1 is SGHKS and CDR2 YYEKEE (reference sequence). The CDR3 contains 15 residues. With 0 bases removed from V and 1 base from J, the gap between germline ends came to 10 bases.

This clonotype was counted between two and nine times. J is TRBJ2-6 and V is TRBV5-1; D unclear. This CDR3 contains 16 residues. CDR1 and CDR2 (germline): SGHRS, YFSETQ. V dropped 0 bases and J dropped 0 bases, with 7 bases sitting between them. The CDR3 reads CASSLAIRSGANVLTF. The CDR3, as DNA: TGCGCCAGCAGCTTGGCAATCCGCTCTGGGGCCAACGTCCTGACTTTC.

This clonotype was seen more than once but under ten times. The chain employs TRBV10-3 and TRBJ2-5; either TRBD1 or TRBD2 may fit D (5 bases each). The CDR3 has 12 amino acids. The germline CDR1 and CDR2 sequences are ENHRY and SYGVKD. Trimming removed 4 bases at V and 5 bases at J, with 8 bases between. CDR3 protein: CAISGDVETQYF. CDR3 DNA sequence: TGTGCCATCAGTGGGGACGTGGAGACCCAGTACTTC.

The chain has TRBV20-1 and TRBJ2-7; D gene ambiguous. Germline V gene lookup returns CDR1 DFQATT and CDR2 SNEGSKA (reference sequence). The V end was cut by 4 bases, the J end by 3 bases, with 7 bases between. CDR3 size: 11 residues. CDR3 nucleotide sequence: TGCAGTGCTAAGTTCTTCTACGAGCAGTACTTC. Protein: CSAKFFYEQYF.

This clonotype was seen a few times. V and J are TRBV10-3 and TRBJ2-6; the D gene is possibly TRBD1 (6 bases). From germline, CDR1 is ENHRY and CDR2 SYGVKD. The CDR3 totals 17 residues. Trimming took 5 bases from V and 2 from J, leaving 16 bases between them. The DNA for the CDR3 is TGTGCCATCAGTCAGGGGTGGGGTTTGGCTGGGGCCAACGTCCTGACTTTC. Its protein is CAISQGWGLAGANVLTF.

J is TRBJ1-5 and V is TRBV27; D might be TRBD1 (5 bases). The germline V gene has CDR1 MNHEY and CDR2 SMNVEV (reference sequence). The CDR3 spans 14 residues. Trimming pared 3 bases from V and 2 bases from J, leaving 8 bases between. The DNA for the CDR3 is TGTGCCAGCAGTTTGCAGACAGGCAATCAGCCCCAGCATTTT. Encoded protein: CASSLQTGNQPQHF.